This is a list of T cell receptor beta chains from one sample in a study of T cell responses to AZD1222 COVID-19 vaccine. Method: immunoSEQ multiplex PCR; TCRdb's copy keeps in-frame clones and lacks some. The data contain some 150,000 clones, more than 90% of them singletons. The material sequenced was peripheral blood, taken on day 0 of AZD1222 vaccination. The receptors stem from an adult in good health. The CDR3 runs from the conserved cysteine through the conserved F or W. The order of the fields is J gene, clone size, CDR3 length, V gene, CDR3 protein. Only part of the rows carry a size: once, few, many, or a class if the clone is expanded.

j_gene: TRBJ2-1; abundance: .; len: 16; v_gene: TRBV2; CDR3aa: CASSGGQGTSYNEQFF
j_gene: TRBJ2-5; abundance: .; len: 17; v_gene: TRBV28; CDR3aa: CASSLVWRGAAQETQYF
j_gene: TRBJ2-1; abundance: once; len: 20; v_gene: TRBV7-7; CDR3aa: CASSLSFRTGRTSVGNEQFF
j_gene: TRBJ1-1; abundance: .; len: 15; v_gene: TRBV18; CDR3aa: CASSQNPRGFTEAFF
j_gene: TRBJ1-5; abundance: .; len: 14; v_gene: TRBV2; CDR3aa: CASSVAFGDQPQHF
j_gene: TRBJ2-3; abundance: .; len: 12; v_gene: TRBV5-1; CDR3aa: CASSLPTDTQYF
j_gene: TRBJ2-1; abundance: .; len: 14; v_gene: TRBV7-2; CDR3aa: CASRGRGHRNEQFF
j_gene: TRBJ1-3; abundance: .; len: 20; v_gene: TRBV3-1/TRBV3-2; CDR3aa: CASSPSGGADPLGSGNTIYF
j_gene: TRBJ2-7; abundance: .; len: 14; v_gene: TRBV19; CDR3aa: CASSTGLAGVEQYF
j_gene: TRBJ1-6; abundance: .; len: 14; v_gene: TRBV5-4; CDR3aa: CASSLEQNNSPLHF
j_gene: TRBJ2-3; abundance: few; len: 14; v_gene: TRBV28; CDR3aa: CASRSGRIEYTQYF
j_gene: TRBJ2-3; abundance: .; len: 16; v_gene: TRBV28; CDR3aa: CASSFLLAGGSDTQYF
j_gene: TRBJ1-4; abundance: once; len: 14; v_gene: TRBV19; CDR3aa: CASSPGSTNEKLFF
j_gene: TRBJ1-5; abundance: .; len: 15; v_gene: TRBV19; CDR3aa: CASSIENRSVRPQHF